This TCR beta chain was documented in a study of control samples from healthy donors and cancer patients. V was shortened by 2 bases and J by 0 bases, with 14 bases between the two germline ends. The CDR3 is made up of 16 amino acids. Germline CDR1 and CDR2: SGHRS and YFSETQ. Produced via immunoSEQ multiplex PCR; TCRdb's table is partial and in-frame only. The sample carries about 90,000 clones, about 92% recorded once. Sequenced sample: blood. The rearrangement links TRBV5-1 to TRBJ1-2, with a possible D match to TRBD1 (6 bases). The sequence came from a woman younger than 45 in good health. The CDR3 is CASSFAGDDTNYGYTF. In nucleotides, the CDR3 is TGCGCCAGCAGCTTTGCAGGGGACGATACTAACTATGGCTACACCTTC.